This T cell receptor (beta chain) emerged from a study of blood T cell repertoires in COVID-19 (dated by TCRdb to 2018 to 2021). About the investigation overall: The collaborator samples originated in the United States, Italy and Spain and spanned the acute and convalescent phases of COVID-19. The prospective study material was composed of cDNA or gDNA derived from T cells, B-cell-depleted T cells, or PBMCs. The dataset comprised deeply sampled blood TCRbeta repertoires from subjects exposed to, actively infected with, or recovered from COVID-19. The repertoires were made available in a free public database intended to serve as a resource for research on the immune response to SARS-CoV-2. The samples were drawn from the first 160 participants of the ongoing ImmuneRACE study and from 950 to 1,500 subjects provided by 6 global collaborators. A de-identified subject ID, COVID-19 status, age in years and sex were almost always included in the sample metadata. Where HLA class I and class II types were available, the types were taken from metadata supplied by the sample provider, not from assay-based typing. Study-wide conclusions, independent of this receptor: The amount of clinical and demographic metadata varied by source and participant and was provided uncurated.

As to this clone: The antigen it recognizes is unknown. Per-base qualities were not stored, and no clone one base away is much larger.

Inclusive of the bounding cysteine and phenylalanine, the CDR3 is 16 residues long. CDR3 DNA is the only sequence kept; it has 48 bases, read in frame from the first base. Deletion took 0 bases off V and 2 bases off J, with a span of 13 bases between the germline ends. CDR1 and CDR2 (MNHNS, SASEGT) derive from the germline V gene. One collaborating source in Seattle enrolled patients during active infection and followed them longitudinally through the course of disease. Each collaborating institution followed its own protocols to collect whole blood in K2EDTA tubes. For TCRbeta analysis, collaborators shipped samples as frozen whole blood, isolated PBMCs, or DNA extracted from either of those sample types. TCRbeta CDR3 regions were amplified from genomic DNA by means of the immunoSEQ Assay, a bias-controlled multiplex PCR. The authors processed their data as follows. Within the assay, amplification of reference gene primers was used to estimate how many nucleated cells each sample contained. Sequence reads were collapsed and filtered to measure the absolute abundance of every unique TCRbeta CDR3 rearrangement. Productive Simpson clonality was computed per sample as the square root of Simpson's diversity index over productive rearrangements. TCRdb stores this immuneACCESS table with in-frame sequences only. Part of the clones is absent; in the studies checked, under half of the shortfall reflects unresolved V genes, and no reason is known for the rest. V, J and clone size were drawn from that table, and D and trimming were deduced from the DNA. This sample is represented by approximately 480,000 clones; 80% to 90% of them were singletons. The ten largest make up around 0.95% of the sample.

The sample was peripheral blood. The receptor comes from a man younger than 30 with COVID-19, enrolled during active disease. The V and J segments used are TRBV6-1 and TRBJ1-2; TRBD1 is perhaps the D gene, given 6 matching bases. The CDR3 protein: CASSEAAPGANYGYTF. The nucleotide sequence is TGTGCCAGCAGTGAAGCGGCCCCAGGGGCGAACTATGGCTACACCTTC.